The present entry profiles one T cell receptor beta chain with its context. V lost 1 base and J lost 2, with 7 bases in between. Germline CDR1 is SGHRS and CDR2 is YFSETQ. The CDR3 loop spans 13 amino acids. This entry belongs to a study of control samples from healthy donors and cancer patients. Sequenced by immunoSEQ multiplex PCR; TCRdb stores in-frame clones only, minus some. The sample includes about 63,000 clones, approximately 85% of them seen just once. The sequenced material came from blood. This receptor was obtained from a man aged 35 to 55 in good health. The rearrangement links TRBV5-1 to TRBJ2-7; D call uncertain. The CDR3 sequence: CASSLRGAYEQYF. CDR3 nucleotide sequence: TGCGCCAGCAGCTTGCGTGGGGCCTACGAGCAGTACTTC.